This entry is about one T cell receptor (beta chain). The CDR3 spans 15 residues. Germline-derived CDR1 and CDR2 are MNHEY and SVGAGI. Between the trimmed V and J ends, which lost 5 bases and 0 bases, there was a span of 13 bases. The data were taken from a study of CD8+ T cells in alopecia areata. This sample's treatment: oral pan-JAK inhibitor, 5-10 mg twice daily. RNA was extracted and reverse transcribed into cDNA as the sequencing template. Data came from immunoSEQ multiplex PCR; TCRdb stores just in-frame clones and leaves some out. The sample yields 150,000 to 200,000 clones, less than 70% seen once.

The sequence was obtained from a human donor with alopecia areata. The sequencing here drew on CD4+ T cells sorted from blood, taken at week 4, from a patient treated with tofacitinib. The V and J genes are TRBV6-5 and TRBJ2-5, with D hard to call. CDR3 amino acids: CASSTTGPYQETQYF. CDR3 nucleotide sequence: TGTGCCAGCAGTACCACGGGCCCGTACCAAGAGACCCAGTACTTC.